A selection of T cell receptor beta chains follows, all from one sample in a study of shared clonotypes between healthy human individuals. Method: immunoSEQ multiplex PCR; TCRdb's copy keeps in-frame clones and lacks some. The sample carries nearly 2 million clones, over 85% recorded once. The sample was naive CD8+ T cells sorted from blood. The receptors come from a man younger than 35 in good health. Each CDR3 is given with its conserved first and last residue. The order of the fields is CDR3 protein, CDR3 DNA, D gene, V gene, J gene, clone size. A D gene is named only where the DNA matches it firmly. Not all rows give a size; the values are once, few, many and, for expanded clones, a class.

CAISNVNLRDREGSSGNTIYF	TGTGCCATCAGTAACGTCAACCTCCGGGACAGGGAGGGTAGCTCTGGAAACACCATATATTTT	TRBD1	TRBV10-3	TRBJ1-3	once
CATSSLAESYEQYF	TGTGCCACCAGCAGTTTAGCGGAATCCTACGAGCAGTACTTC	.	TRBV15	TRBJ2-7	.
CASSQVLGEPSEQYF	TGCGCCAGCAGCCAAGTTTTAGGAGAGCCGTCCGAGCAGTACTTC	.	TRBV4-1	TRBJ2-7	.
CASSLGRVSPLHF	TGTGCCAGCAGCTTGGGCAGGGTCTCACCCCTCCACTTT	.	TRBV13	TRBJ1-6	.
CASSPSLGPTTDEQYF	TGTGCCAGCAGCCCTTCTCTGGGACCAACGACGGACGAGCAGTACTTC	.	TRBV27	TRBJ2-7	.
CASSLGQGGTEAFF	TGTGCCAGCAGTTTGGGACAGGGTGGCACTGAAGCTTTCTTT	TRBD1	TRBV27	TRBJ1-1	.
CASSQDRGTLVRPQHF	TGCGCCAGCAGCCAAGATCGGGGGACTCTAGTCCGGCCCCAGCATTTT	.	TRBV4-3	TRBJ1-5	.
CASSENPGVPTEAFF	TGTGCCAGCAGCGAAAACCCAGGGGTGCCCACTGAAGCTTTCTTT	.	TRBV25-1	TRBJ1-1	.
CAISESRTVGTYEQYF	TGTGCCATCAGTGAGTCGAGGACCGTTGGCACCTACGAGCAGTACTTC	.	TRBV10-3	TRBJ2-7	.
CASSPPPTGVNSPLHF	TGTGCCAGTAGTCCTCCCCCGACAGGGGTTAATTCACCCCTCCACTTT	TRBD1	TRBV19	TRBJ1-6	.
CASSPGRAEPQHF	TGTGCCAGCAGCCCGGGACGAGCTGAGCCCCAGCATTTT	.	TRBV13	TRBJ1-5	.
CASSSGGPGADTQYF	TGTGCCAGTTCTAGCGGGGGCCCAGGGGCAGATACGCAGTATTTT	TRBD2	TRBV2	TRBJ2-3	.
CASSLPPGQGNHEQFF	TGCGCCAGCAGCTTGCCCCCGGGACAGGGGAATCATGAGCAGTTCTTC	TRBD1	TRBV5-1	TRBJ2-1	.
CASSPTGASTEAFF	TGCGCCAGCAGCCCGACAGGGGCAAGCACTGAAGCTTTCTTT	TRBD1	TRBV5-1	TRBJ1-1	.
CASSLVGLADNEQFF	TGTGCCAGCAGTTTGGTAGGCCTAGCTGACAATGAGCAGTTCTTC	.	TRBV28	TRBJ2-1	.
CASSFAYTADTQYF	TGTGCCAGCAGCTTCGCCTACACGGCAGATACGCAGTATTTT	.	TRBV7-9	TRBJ2-3	.
CASSAGGGELFF	TGTGCCAGCAGCGCAGGTGGCGGGGAGCTGTTTTTT	.	TRBV9	TRBJ2-2	.
CASSKAPRSSYNEQFF	TGTGCCAGCAGCAAAGCGCCCAGGAGCTCCTACAATGAGCAGTTCTTC	.	TRBV21-1	TRBJ2-1	.
CASSVVKASNTDTQYF	TGTGCCAGCAGCGTAGTAAAAGCCTCAAACACAGATACGCAGTATTTT	.	TRBV9	TRBJ2-3	.
CASRVGELFF	TGTGCCAGTCGGGTCGGGGAGCTGTTTTTT	.	TRBV6-6	TRBJ2-2	.
CASSLSYSYEQYF	TGTGCCAGCAGTTTGAGCTACTCCTACGAGCAGTACTTC	.	TRBV27	TRBJ2-7	once
CASNPSGRPAEQYF	TGTGCCAGCAACCCTAGCGGGAGGCCCGCCGAGCAGTACTTC	TRBD2	TRBV6-5	TRBJ2-7	.
CASSQDLVHGYTF	TGCGCCAGCAGCCAAGATCTTGTTCATGGCTACACCTTC	.	TRBV4-1	TRBJ1-2	.
CASSEGDPYNEQFF	TGCGCCAGCAGTGAGGGGGACCCCTACAATGAGCAGTTCTTC	.	TRBV10-1	TRBJ2-1	.
CASRPGGSEAFF	TGTGCCAGCAGACCCGGGGGGTCTGAAGCTTTCTTT	.	TRBV6-5	TRBJ1-1	.
CASSQEGGLYNEQFF	TGTGCCAGCAGCCAAGAGGGTGGCTTGTACAATGAGCAGTTCTTC	.	TRBV14	TRBJ2-1	.
CASSLGTNVYEQYF	TGTGCCAGCAGCTTGGGGACGAACGTCTACGAGCAGTACTTC	.	TRBV5-6	TRBJ2-7	.